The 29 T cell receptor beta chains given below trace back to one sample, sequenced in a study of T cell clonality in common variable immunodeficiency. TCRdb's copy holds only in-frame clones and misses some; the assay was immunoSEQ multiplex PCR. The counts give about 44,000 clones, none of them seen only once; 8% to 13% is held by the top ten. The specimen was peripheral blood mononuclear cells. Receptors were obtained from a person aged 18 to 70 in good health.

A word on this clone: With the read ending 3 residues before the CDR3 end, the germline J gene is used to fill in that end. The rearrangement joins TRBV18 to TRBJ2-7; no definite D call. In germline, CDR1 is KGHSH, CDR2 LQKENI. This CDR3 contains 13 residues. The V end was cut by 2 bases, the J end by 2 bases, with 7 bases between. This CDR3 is CASSPTPTYEQYF. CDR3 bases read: TGTGCCAGCTCACCAACTCCTACCTACGAG.

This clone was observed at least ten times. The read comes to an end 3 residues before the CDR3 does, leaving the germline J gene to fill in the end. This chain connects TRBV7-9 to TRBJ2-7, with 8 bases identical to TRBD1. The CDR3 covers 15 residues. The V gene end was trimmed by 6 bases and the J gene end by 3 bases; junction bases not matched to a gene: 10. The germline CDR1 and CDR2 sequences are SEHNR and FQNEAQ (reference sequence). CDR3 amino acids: CASSPAGTGVYEQYF. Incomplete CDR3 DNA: TGTGCCAGCAGTCCAGCCGGGACAGGAGTCTACGAG.

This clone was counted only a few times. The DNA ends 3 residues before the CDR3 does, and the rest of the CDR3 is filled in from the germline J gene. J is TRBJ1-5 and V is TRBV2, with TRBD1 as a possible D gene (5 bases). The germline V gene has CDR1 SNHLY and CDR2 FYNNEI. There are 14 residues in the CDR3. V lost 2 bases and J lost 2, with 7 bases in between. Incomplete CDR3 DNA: TGTGCCAGCAGTGAACAGGGCGGCAATCAGCCC. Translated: CASSEQGGNQP. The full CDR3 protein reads CASSEQGGNQPQHF.

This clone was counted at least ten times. The CDR3 bases that were read are TGTGCCAGCAGCTTGGGTAACCAAGAGACC. Amino acids: CASSLGNQET. The entire CDR3 sequence reads CASSLGNQETQYF. The chain links TRBV5-4 to TRBJ2-5; the D is unclear. The CDR3 goes on 3 residues after the read ends, and that part is filled in from the germline J gene. Germline loops: CDR1 SGHNT, CDR2 YYREEE (reference sequence). V dropped 0 bases and J dropped 0 bases, with 3 bases sitting between them. The CDR3 spans 13 residues.

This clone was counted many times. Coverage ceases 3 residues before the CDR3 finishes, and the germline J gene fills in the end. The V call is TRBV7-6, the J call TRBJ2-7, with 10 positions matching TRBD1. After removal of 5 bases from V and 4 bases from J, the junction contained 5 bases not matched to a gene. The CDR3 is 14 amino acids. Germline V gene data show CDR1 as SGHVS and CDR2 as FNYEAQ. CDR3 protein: CASSLGTGEYEQYF. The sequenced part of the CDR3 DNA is TGTGCCAGCAGCCTAGGGACAGGGGAGTACGAG.

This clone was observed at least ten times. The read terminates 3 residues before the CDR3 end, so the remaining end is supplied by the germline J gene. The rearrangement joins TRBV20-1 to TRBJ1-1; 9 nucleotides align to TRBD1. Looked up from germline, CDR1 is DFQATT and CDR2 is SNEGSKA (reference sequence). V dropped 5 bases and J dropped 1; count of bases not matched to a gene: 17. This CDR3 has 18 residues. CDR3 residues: CSAWGQGGAGGKNTEAFF. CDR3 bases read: TGCAGTGCTTGGGGACAGGGTGGGGCGGGAGGAAAGAACACTGAA.

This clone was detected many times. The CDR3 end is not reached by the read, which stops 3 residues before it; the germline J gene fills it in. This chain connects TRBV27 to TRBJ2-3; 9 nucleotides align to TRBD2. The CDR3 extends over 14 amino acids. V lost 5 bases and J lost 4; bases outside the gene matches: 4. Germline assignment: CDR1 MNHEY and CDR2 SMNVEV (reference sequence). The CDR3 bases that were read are TGTGCCAGCAGTATTAGCGGGAGCGCAGATACG. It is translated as CASSISGSADT. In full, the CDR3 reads CASSISGSADTQYF.

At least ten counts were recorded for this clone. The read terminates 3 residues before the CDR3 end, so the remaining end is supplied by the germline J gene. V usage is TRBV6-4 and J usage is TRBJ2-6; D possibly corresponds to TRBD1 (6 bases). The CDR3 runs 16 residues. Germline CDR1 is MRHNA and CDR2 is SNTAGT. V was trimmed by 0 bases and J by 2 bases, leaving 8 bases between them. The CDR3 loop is CASSDSPGAGANVLTF. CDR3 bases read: TGTGCCAGCAGTGACTCCCCAGGGGCTGGGGCCAACGTC.

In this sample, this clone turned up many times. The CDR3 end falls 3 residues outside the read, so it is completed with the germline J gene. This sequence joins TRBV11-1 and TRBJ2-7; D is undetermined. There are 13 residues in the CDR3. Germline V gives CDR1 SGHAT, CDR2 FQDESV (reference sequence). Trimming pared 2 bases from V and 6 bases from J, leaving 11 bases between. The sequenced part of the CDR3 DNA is TGTGCCAGCAGCTTATTTGGCCCGGGCGAG. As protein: CASSLFGPGE. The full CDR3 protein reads CASSLFGPGEQYF.

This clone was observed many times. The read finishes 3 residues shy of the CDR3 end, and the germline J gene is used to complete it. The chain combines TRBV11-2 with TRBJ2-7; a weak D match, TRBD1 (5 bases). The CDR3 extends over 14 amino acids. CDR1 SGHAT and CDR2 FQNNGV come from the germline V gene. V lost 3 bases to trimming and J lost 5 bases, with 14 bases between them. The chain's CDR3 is CASSFDSLLDEQYF. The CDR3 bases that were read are TGTGCCAGCAGCTTCGACAGTTTATTGGACGAG.

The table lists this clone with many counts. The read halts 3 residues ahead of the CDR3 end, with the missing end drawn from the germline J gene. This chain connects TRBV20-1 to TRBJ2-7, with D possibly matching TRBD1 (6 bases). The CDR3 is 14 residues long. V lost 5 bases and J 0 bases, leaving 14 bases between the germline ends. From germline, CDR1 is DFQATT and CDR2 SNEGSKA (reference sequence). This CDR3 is CSAPDRRSSYEQYF. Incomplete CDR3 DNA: TGCAGTGCTCCGGACAGAAGGAGCTCCTACGAG.

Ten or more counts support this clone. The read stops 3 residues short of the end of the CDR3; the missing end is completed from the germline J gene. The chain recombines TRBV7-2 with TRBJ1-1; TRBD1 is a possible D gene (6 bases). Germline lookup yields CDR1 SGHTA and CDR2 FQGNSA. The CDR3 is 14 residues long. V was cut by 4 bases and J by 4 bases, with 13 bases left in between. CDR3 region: CASSSLGGGTEAFF. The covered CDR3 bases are TGTGCCAGCAGCTCGCTAGGAGGGGGCACTGAA.

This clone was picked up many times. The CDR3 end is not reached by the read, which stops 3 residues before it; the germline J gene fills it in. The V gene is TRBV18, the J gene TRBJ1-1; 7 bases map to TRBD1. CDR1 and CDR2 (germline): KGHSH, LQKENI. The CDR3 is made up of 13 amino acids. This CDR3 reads CASGSKGALDAFF. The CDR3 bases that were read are TGTGCCAGCGGTAGCAAGGGGGCGCTGGAT.

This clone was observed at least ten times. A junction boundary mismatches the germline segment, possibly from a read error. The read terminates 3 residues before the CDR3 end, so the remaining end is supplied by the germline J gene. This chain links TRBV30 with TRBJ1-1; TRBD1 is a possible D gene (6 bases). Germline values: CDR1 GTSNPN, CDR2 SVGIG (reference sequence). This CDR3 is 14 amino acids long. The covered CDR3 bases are TGTGCCCGGAGTGTATGGGGGCAGGGAGGTGAA. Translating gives CARSVWGQGGE. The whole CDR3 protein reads CARSVWGQGGEAFF.

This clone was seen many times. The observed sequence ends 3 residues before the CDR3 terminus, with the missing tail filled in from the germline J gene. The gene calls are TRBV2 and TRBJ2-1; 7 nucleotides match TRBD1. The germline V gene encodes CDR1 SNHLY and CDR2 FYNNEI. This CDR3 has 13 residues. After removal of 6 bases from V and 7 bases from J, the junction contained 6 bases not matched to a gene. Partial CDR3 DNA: TGTGCCAGCAGGGCGACACAGGGGAATGAG. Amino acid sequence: CASRATQGNE. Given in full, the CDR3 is CASRATQGNEQFF.

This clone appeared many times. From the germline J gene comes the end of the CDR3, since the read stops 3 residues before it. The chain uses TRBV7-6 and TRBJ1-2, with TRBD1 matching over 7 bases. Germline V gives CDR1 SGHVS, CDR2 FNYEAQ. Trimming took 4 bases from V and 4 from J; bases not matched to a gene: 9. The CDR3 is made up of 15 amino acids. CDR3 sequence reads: CASSSNTGTVYGYTF. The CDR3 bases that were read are TGTGCCAGCAGCTCAAATACCGGGACAGTCTATGGC.

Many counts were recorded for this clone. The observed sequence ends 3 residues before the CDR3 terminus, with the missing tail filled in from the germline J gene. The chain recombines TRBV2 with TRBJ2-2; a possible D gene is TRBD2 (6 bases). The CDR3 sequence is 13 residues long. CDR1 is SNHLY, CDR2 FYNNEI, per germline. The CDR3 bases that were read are TGTGCCAGCAGTCCGGGCGGGGTAGGGAAG. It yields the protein CASSPGGVGK. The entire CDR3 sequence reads CASSPGGVGKLFF.

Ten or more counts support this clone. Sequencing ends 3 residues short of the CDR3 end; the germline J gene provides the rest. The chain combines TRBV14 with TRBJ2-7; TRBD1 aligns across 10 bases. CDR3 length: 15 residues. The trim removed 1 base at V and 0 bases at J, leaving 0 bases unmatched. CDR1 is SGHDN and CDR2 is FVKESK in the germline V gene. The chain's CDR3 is CASSQGQGASYEQYF. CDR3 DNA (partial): TGTGCCAGCAGCCAAGGACAGGGGGCCTCCTACGAG.

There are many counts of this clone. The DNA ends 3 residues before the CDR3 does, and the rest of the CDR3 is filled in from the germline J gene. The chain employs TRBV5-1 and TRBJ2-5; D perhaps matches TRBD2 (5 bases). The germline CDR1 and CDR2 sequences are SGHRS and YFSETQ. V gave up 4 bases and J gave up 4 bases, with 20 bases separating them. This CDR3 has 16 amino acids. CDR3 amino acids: CASSPQVGERAETQYF. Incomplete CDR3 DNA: TGCGCCAGCAGCCCCCAGGTCGGGGAACGAGCAGAGACC. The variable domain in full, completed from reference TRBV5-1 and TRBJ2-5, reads KAGVTQTPRYLIKTRGQQVTLSCSPISGHRSVSWYQQTPGQGLQFLFEYFSETQRNKGNFPGRFSGRQFSNSRSEMNVSTLELGDSALYLCASSPQVGERAETQYFGPGTRLLVL.

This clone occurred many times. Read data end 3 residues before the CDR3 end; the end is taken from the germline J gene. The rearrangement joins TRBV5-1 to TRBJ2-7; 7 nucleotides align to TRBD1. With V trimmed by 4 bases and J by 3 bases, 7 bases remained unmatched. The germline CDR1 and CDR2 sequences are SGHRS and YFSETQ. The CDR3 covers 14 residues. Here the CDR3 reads CASSTGQKNYEQYF. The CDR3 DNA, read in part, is TGCGCCAGCAGCACGGGACAGAAGAACTACGAG.

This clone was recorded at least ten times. The DNA read from the CDR3 is TGTGCCAGCAGCGAGCGAGGAGACAATCAGCCC. It specifies CASSERGDNQP. The whole CDR3 is CASSERGDNQPQHF. The rearrangement joins TRBV6-4 to TRBJ1-5, with D unresolved. The read gets to within 3 residues of the CDR3 end, and the germline J gene fills in the rest. CDR3 length equals 14 residues. CDR1 is MRHNA and CDR2 is SNTAGT in the germline V gene. The V gene lost 6 bases and the J gene lost 3 bases, with 12 bases spanning the gap.

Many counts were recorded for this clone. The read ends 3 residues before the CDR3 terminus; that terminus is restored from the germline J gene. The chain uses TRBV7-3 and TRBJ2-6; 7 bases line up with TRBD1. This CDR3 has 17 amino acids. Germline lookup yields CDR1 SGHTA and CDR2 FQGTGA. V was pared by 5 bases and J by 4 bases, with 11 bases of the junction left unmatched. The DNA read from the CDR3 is TGTGCCAGCAGCCCAAACCCACAGGGGTCCGGGGCCAACGTC. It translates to CASSPNPQGSGANV. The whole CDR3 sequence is CASSPNPQGSGANVLTF. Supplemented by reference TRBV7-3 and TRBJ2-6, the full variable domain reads GAGVSQTPSNKVTEKGKYVELRCDPISGHTALYWYRQSLGQGPEFLIYFQGTGAADDSGLPNDRFFAVRPEGSVSTLKIQRTERGDSAVYLCASSPNPQGSGANVLTFGAGSRLTVL.

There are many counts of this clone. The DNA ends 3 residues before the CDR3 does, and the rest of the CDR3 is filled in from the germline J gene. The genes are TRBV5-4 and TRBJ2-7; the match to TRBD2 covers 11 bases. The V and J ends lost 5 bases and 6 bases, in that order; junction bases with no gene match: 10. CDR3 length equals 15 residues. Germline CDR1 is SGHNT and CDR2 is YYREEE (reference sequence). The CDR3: CASSRPGTSGAEQYF. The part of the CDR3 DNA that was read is TGTGCCAGCAGTCGGCCCGGGACTAGCGGCGCCGAG. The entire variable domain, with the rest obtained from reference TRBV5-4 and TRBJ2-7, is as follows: ETGVTQSPTHLIKTRGQQVTLRCSSQSGHNTVSWYQQALGQGPQFIFQYYREEENGRGNFPPRFSGLQFPNYSSELNVNALELDDSALYLCASSRPGTSGAEQYFGPGTRLTVT.

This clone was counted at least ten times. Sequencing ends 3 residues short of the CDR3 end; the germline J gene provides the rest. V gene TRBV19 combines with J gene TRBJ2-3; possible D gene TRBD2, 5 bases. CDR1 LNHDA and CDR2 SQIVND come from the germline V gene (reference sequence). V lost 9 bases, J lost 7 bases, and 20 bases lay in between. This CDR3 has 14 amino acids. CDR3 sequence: CASDEGYNRNTQYF. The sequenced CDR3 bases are TGTGCCAGCGATGAGGGTTACAACAGAAATACG.

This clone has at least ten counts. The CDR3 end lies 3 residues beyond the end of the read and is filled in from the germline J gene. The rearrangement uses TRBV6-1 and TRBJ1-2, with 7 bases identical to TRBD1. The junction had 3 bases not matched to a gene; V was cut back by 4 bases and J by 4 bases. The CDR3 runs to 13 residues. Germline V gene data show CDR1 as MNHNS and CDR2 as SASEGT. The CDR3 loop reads CASSVGQLYGYTF. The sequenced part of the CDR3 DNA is TGTGCCAGCAGTGTGGGACAGCTCTATGGC.

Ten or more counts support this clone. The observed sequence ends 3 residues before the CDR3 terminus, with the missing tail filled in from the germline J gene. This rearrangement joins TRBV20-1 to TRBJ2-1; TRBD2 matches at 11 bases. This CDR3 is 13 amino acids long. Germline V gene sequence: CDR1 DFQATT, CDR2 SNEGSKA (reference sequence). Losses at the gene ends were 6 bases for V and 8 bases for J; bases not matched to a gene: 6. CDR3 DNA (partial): TGCAGTGCAACACTAGCGGGGGTCCATGAG. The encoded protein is CSATLAGVHE. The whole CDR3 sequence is CSATLAGVHEQFF.

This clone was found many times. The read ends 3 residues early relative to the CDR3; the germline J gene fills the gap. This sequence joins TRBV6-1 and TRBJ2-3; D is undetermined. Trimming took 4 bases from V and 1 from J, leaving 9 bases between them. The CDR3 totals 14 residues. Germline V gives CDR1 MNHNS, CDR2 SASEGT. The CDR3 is CASSVDWGTDTQYF. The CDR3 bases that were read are TGTGCCAGCAGTGTCGACTGGGGCACAGATACG.

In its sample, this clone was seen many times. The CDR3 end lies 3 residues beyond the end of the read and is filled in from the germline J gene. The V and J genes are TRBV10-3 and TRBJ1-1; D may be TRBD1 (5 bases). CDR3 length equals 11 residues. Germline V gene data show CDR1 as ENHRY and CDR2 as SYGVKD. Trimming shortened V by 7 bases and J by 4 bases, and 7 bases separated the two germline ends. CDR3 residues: CAINGGTEAFF. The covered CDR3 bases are TGTGCCATCAACGGGGGCACTGAA.

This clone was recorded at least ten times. Partial CDR3 DNA: TGCAGCGTTGAAGATCGGGGTTCCTCTGGGGCCAACGTC. It codes for CSVEDRGSSGANV. The full CDR3 sequence reads CSVEDRGSSGANVLTF. J is TRBJ2-6 and V is TRBV29-1, with D tentatively TRBD2 (5 bases). The read gets to within 3 residues of the CDR3 end, and the germline J gene fills in the rest. Germline V gene data show CDR1 as SQVTM and CDR2 as ANQGSEA. The CDR3 spans 16 residues. Trimming took 0 bases from V and 0 from J, leaving 9 bases between them.